This TCR beta chain was captured in a study of blood T cell repertoires in COVID-19. At the level of the study: Acute and convalescent COVID-19 specimens originated in the United States, Italy and Spain. T cells, B-cell-depleted T cells, or PBMCs provided the cDNA or gDNA that served as material.

Per the authors' pipeline: Counts of nucleated cells, estimated from reference gene primer amplification, were obtained. This table comes from immunoSEQ multiplex PCR, and its TCRdb copy is limited to in-frame clones, with some not included. V and J calls and clone size are those listed in that table; D and trimming were worked out from the DNA. Of tens of thousands of clones detected, 65% to 80% appear once; the ten largest clones hold around 21%. Looked up from germline, CDR1 is LNHDA and CDR2 is SQIVND (reference sequence). Trimming removed 3 bases from V and 4 bases from J, with 18 bases in between. The length of the CDR3 is 16 residues. The count of this clone is one.

The chain combines TRBV19 with TRBJ1-1; tentatively, D is TRBD1 (6 bases). Sequencing was done on a sample of peripheral blood. The sequence derives from a woman aged 80 or older with active or convalescent COVID-19. CDR3 region: CASSIRTGGRGTEAFF. The DNA for the CDR3 is TGTGCCAGTAGTATTCGTACGGGGGGCCGAGGCACTGAAGCTTTCTTT.